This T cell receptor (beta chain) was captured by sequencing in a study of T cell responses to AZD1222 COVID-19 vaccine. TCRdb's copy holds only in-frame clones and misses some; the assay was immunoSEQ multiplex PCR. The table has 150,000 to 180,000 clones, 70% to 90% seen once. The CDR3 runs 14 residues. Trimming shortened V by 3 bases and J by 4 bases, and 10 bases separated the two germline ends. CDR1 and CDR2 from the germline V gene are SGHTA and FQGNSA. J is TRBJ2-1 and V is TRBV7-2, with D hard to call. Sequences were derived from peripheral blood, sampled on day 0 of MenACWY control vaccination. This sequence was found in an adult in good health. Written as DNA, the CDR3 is TGTGCCAGCAGCTTTATAGCACAATACAATGAGCAGTTCTTC. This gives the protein CASSFIAQYNEQFF.